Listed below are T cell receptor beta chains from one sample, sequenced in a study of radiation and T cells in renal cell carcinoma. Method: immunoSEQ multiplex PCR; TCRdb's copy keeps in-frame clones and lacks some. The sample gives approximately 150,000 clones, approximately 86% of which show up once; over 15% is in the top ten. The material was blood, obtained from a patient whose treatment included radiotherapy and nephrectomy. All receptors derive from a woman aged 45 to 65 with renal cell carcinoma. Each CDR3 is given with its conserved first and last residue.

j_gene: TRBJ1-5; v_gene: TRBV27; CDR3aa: CASSSQGTSNQPQHF
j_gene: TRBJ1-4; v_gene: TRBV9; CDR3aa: CASSVSGSGAEKLFF
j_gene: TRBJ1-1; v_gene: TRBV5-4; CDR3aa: CASSLTGVNTEAFF
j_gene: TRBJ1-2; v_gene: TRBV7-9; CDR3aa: CASSSGAALRGYTF
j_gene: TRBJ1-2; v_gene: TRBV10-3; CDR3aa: CAISESIGDLEYTF
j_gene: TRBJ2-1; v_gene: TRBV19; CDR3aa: CASSIASAYYNEQFF
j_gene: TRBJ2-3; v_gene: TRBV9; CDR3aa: CASSVGAGDQSDTQYF
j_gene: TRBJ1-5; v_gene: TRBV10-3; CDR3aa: CAISEYGISNQPQHF
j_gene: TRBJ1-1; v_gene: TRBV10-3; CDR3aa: CAITENRGYGTGLTEAFF
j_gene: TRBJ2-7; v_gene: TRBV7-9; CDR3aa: CASSFGGDRIYEQYF
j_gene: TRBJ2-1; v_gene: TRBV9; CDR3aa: CASSGAGSRMNNEQFF
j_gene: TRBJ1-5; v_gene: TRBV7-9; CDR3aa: CASSLGQPNQPQHF
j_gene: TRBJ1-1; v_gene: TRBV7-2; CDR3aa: CASSPDSINTEAFF
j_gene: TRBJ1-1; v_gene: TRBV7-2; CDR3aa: CASSLGWMNTEAFF
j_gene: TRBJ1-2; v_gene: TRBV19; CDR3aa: CASNSYGRGGYTF
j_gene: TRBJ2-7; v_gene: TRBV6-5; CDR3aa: CASSSRQSYEQYF
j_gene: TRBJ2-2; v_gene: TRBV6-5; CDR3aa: CATMVYTGELFF
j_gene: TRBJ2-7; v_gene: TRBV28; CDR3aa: CASSLPARGIDEQYF
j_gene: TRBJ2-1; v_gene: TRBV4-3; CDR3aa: CASSQSWERSSYNEQFF
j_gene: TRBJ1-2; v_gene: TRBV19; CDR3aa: CASRSGALGGYTF
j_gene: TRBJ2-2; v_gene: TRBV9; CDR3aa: CASSVVTSGNTGELFF
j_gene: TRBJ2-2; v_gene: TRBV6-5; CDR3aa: CASTPGWGRELFF
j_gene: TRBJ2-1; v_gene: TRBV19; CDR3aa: CASSRFGQHNEQFF
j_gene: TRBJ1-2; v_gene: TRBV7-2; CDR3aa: CASSFSWTGEGGYTF
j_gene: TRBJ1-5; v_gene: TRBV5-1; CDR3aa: CASSPRGGQPQHF
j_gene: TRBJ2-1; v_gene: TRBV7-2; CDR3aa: CASGLGVRNEQFF
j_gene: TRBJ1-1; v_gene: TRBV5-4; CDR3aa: CASRGQDNTEAFF
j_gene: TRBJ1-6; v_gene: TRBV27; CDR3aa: CASSLQGARGRTYNSPLHF
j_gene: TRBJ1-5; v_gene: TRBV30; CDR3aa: CAWSLQGNQPQHF
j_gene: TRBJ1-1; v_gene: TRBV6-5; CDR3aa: CASRRGTEAFF
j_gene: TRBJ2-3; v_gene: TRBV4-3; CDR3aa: CASSQVVGVGADTQYF